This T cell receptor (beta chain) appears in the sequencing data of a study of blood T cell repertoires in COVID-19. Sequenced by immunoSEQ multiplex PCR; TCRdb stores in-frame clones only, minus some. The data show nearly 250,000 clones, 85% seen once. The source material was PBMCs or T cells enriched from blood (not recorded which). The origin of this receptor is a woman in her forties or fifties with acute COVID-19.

CDR3 sequence (DNA): TGTGCCAGCAGCCAAACTAGGACAGGGGGCAATGGCTACACCTTC. Translation: CASSQTRTGGNGYTF. The genes are TRBV3-1 (or the pseudogene TRBV3-2) and TRBJ1-2; TRBD1 matches at 11 bases. V was clipped by 2 bases and J by 6 bases; unmatched bases: 5. Germline V lookup: CDR1 LGHDT, CDR2 YNNKEL (reference sequence). The CDR3 totals 15 residues.